These 4 T cell receptor beta chains share one sample of origin, sequenced in a study of blood T cell repertoires in COVID-19. Libraries were prepared by immunoSEQ multiplex PCR; TCRdb keeps only in-frame clonotypes and omits some of them. The sample shows approximately 500,000 clones, roughly nine tenths of them seen only once. Sequencing input: peripheral blood. These receptors all stem from a woman between 50 and 59 years old with COVID-19, enrolled during active disease.

The J gene is TRBJ2-7, the V gene TRBV5-1, with 9 bases matching TRBD1. V gave up 3 bases and J gave up 1 base; unmatched junction bases: 5. CDR1 and CDR2 from the germline V gene are SGHRS and YFSETQ. The CDR3 has 15 residues. In nucleotides, the CDR3 is TGCGCCAGCAGCTCCGGACAGGGGATTTCCTACGAGCAGTACTTC. Translation: CASSSGQGISYEQYF.

The chain links TRBV12-3 or TRBV12-4 to TRBJ2-4; D is uncertain. V lost 3 bases, J lost 7 bases, and 10 bases lay in between. CDR3 length: 13 amino acids. In DNA, the CDR3 is TGTGCCAGCAGTTTGGCTCGTGGTAACATTCAGTACTTC. The encoded protein is CASSLARGNIQYF.

The chain joins TRBV27 to TRBJ1-5; D gene unclear. V was pared by 2 bases and J by 9 bases, with 17 bases between. Germline V gene lookup returns CDR1 MNHEY and CDR2 SMNVEV (reference sequence). CDR3 size: 15 residues. CDR3 residues: CASSLIGIRGGPQHF. DNA for the CDR3: TGTGCCAGCAGTTTAATAGGTATTCGGGGAGGGCCCCAGCATTTT.

V usage is TRBV5-1 and J usage is TRBJ2-2; 8 bases agree with TRBD2. Germline V lookup: CDR1 SGHRS, CDR2 YFSETQ. This CDR3 has 15 residues. The ends lost 5 bases at V and 3 bases at J; junction bases unmatched: 6. The CDR3 reads CASRYSGVDTGELFF. Here the CDR3 DNA reads TGCGCCAGCAGATATAGCGGGGTCGACACCGGGGAGCTGTTTTTT.